This T cell receptor beta chain was sequenced for a study of T cell responses to AZD1222 COVID-19 vaccine. Trimming removed 5 bases from V and 6 bases from J, with 25 bases in between. Germline CDR1 LNHDA, CDR2 SQIVND (reference sequence). This CDR3 spans 17 amino acids. TCRdb's copy holds only in-frame clones and misses some; the assay was immunoSEQ multiplex PCR. The sample has about 90,000 clones; roughly 85% are singletons. Findings and caveats of the study: Without day 14 samples, only post-peak T cell repertoires were studied.

In the case of this clone: The antigen remains undetermined.

The source is an adult who received the AZD1222 COVID-19 vaccine. The chain is built from TRBV19 and TRBJ1-2, with a tentative D call TRBD1 (5 bases). The source material was peripheral blood, sampled 28 days after the second AZD1222 dose. Written as DNA, the CDR3 is TGTGCCAGTAGTGGCCGATCGGCAGGGATCCTGAAGGATGGCTACACCTTC. Translating gives CASSGRSAGILKDGYTF.